The entry that follows covers one TCR beta chain sequence. The sample belongs to a study of cytomegalovirus exposure and HLA in healthy donors. V trimming: 4 bases; J trimming: 4 bases; junction bases outside the gene matches: 13. This CDR3 contains 16 residues. From germline, CDR1 is SGHRS and CDR2 YFSETQ. PCR employed 60 Vbeta and 13 Jbeta primers. Data came from immunoSEQ multiplex PCR; TCRdb stores just in-frame clones and leaves some out. Its table lists roughly 120,000 clones. This clonotype originated in a man aged 35 to 55 in good health and CMV-seropositive. The sample consisted of PBMCs. The V and J genes are TRBV5-1 and TRBJ2-7, with 8 positions matching TRBD2. CDR3 sequence: CASSASALSGSYEQYF. The CDR3 DNA follows: TGCGCCAGCAGCGCCTCTGCCCTCAGCGGGAGTTACGAGCAGTACTTC.